This TCR beta chain was identified in a study of vaccination and CD4 T cells after COVID-19. For the study at large: Overlapping SARS-CoV-2, HCoV-NL63, HCoV-OC43 and HCoV-229E spike peptides were used to stimulate cells.

The CDR3 runs 12 residues. Trimming shortened V by 7 bases and J by 0 bases, and 4 bases separated the two germline ends. Germline CDR1 is SNHLY and CDR2 is FYNNEI. Treatment in this sample: roughly 10-day PBMC culture with coronavirus spike peptide pools or control peptides (ViraFEST assay). CD4+ T cells were isolated by negative selection after less than twelve days of culture. The Oncomine TCR Beta short-read assay generated sequence data from the DNA of cultured CD4+ T cells. TCRdb analysed the PCR reads with MiXCR anew, one entry per CDR3 protein. This table holds 20,000 to 25,000 distinct CDR3 sequences, over 40% found once. This clonotype was observed once. The antigen is unknown.

The clonotype comes from a human donor who had recovered from COVID-19. The sequencing input was CD4+ T cells from blood, cultured in vitro. The rearrangement links TRBV2 to TRBJ2-4; D remains unclear. CDR3 sequence: CASNLAKNIQYF. The CDR3 nucleotides are TGTGCCAGCAACCTAGCCAAAAACATTCAGTACTTC. Filled out from reference TRBV2 and TRBJ2-4, the complete variable domain reads EPEVTQTPSHQVTQMGQEVILRCVPISNHLYFYWYRQILGQKVEFLVSFYNNEISEKSEIFDDQFSVERPDGSNFTLKIRSTKLEDSAMYFCASNLAKNIQYFGAGTRLSVL.